The 8 T cell receptor beta chains reported below all come from one sample, sequenced in a study of T cell responses to AZD1222 COVID-19 vaccine. Using immunoSEQ multiplex PCR, the repertoire was profiled, and TCRdb retains in-frame clones only, with some absent. Of more than 150,000 clones listed, roughly 91% are singletons. This sample comprised peripheral blood, obtained 28 days after the second AZD1222 dose. The receptors were gathered from an adult who received the AZD1222 COVID-19 vaccine.

This clone has only one observation. J is TRBJ1-5 and V is TRBV6-1; D call uncertain. V lost 1 base to trimming and J lost 0 bases, with 4 bases between them. The V gene's germline CDR1 is MNHNS and CDR2 SASEGT. The CDR3 sequence is 14 residues long. The CDR3 is CASSEGPSNQPQHF. CDR3 sequence (DNA): TGTGCCAGCAGTGAAGGACCTAGCAATCAGCCCCAGCATTTT.

The chain uses TRBV5-4 and TRBJ1-2; 7 bases align to TRBD1. This CDR3 region has 14 residues. The V gene's germline CDR1 is SGHNT and CDR2 YYREEE (reference sequence). J was trimmed by 4 bases and V by 0 bases; bases with no gene match: 3. Here the CDR3 reads CASSLENRGYGYTF. As DNA, the CDR3 is TGTGCCAGCAGCTTGGAGAACAGGGGCTATGGCTACACCTTC.

This clone came up once. The chain uses TRBV6-2 or TRBV6-3 and TRBJ1-6, with a tentative D call TRBD1 (6 bases). CDR3 length equals 16 residues. Per germline, CDR1 MNHEY and CDR2 SVGEGT. V lost 2 bases and J 8 bases, leaving 16 bases between the germline ends. The CDR3 DNA sequence: TGTGCCAGCAGTTACATCTCGACAGGTCTTTATTCACCCCTCCACTTT. This codes for CASSYISTGLYSPLHF.

The sample holds a few counts of this clone. The chain couples TRBV25-1 to TRBJ2-2; D is possibly TRBD1 (6 bases). The V end lost 1 base, the J end lost 1 base, and 13 bases lay between the germline ends. The CDR3 extends over 17 amino acids. The V gene's germline CDR1 is MGHDK and CDR2 SYGVNS. The chain's CDR3 is CASSESRDTLNTGELFF. The CDR3 bases are TGTGCCAGCAGTGAATCCCGGGACACCCTGAACACCGGGGAGCTGTTTTTT.

The rearrangement joins TRBV11-2 to TRBJ2-1; 13 nucleotides align to TRBD2. The CDR3 loop spans 16 amino acids. With V trimmed by 4 bases and J by 9 bases, 9 bases remained unmatched. Germline V gene data show CDR1 as SGHAT and CDR2 as FQNNGV. In nucleotides, the CDR3 is TGTGCCAGCAGCTGGAGGACTAGCGGGAGTTTCGGTGAGCAGTTCTTC. Its translation: CASSWRTSGSFGEQFF.

This clone was seen just once. V usage is TRBV7-8 and J usage is TRBJ1-1, with no clear D. In germline, CDR1 is SGHVS, CDR2 FQNEAQ. CDR3 length equals 15 residues. V lost 1 base to trimming and J lost 0 bases, with 9 bases between them. DNA of the CDR3: TGTGCCAGCAGCTTAGTGGGCGGGGTGAACACTGAAGCTTTCTTT. Translated, it gives CASSLVGGVNTEAFF.

The chain employs TRBV7-3 and TRBJ2-3, with unresolved D. Germline V gene lookup returns CDR1 SGHTA and CDR2 FQGTGA. Trimming removed 2 bases at V and 5 bases at J, with 8 bases between. This CDR3 has 13 amino acids. CDR3 region: CASSLSRIDTQYF. The CDR3 DNA reads TGTGCCAGCAGCTTATCTAGGATAGATACGCAGTATTTT. Full variable domain (outside the CDR3, taken from reference TRBV7-3 and TRBJ2-3): GAGVSQTPSNKVTEKGKYVELRCDPISGHTALYWYRQSLGQGPEFLIYFQGTGAADDSGLPNDRFFAVRPEGSVSTLKIQRTERGDSAVYLCASSLSRIDTQYFGPGTRLTVL.

The rearrangement links TRBV6-2 or TRBV6-3 to TRBJ2-1; D is perhaps TRBD1 (6 bases). The CDR3 length is 15 residues. Germline V gene lookup returns CDR1 MNHEY and CDR2 SVGEGT. V lost 6 bases and J 0 bases, leaving 12 bases between the germline ends. CDR3 sequence: CASSPDRRSYNEQFF. The CDR3 nucleotides read TGTGCCAGCAGCCCAGACAGGCGCTCCTACAATGAGCAGTTCTTC.